A single sample gave rise to the 5 T cell receptor beta chains below, sequenced in a study of identical twins. TCRdb re-derived calls from the 5' RACE reads in MiXCR, one entry per CDR3 protein. The sample holds around 240,000 distinct CDR3 sequences; more than 9% are singletons and the top ten take roughly 10%. Sequenced input: memory T cells sorted from blood. Receptors were obtained from a man over 45 in good health.

This clonotype was counted between two and nine times. V usage is TRBV7-2 and J usage is TRBJ2-5, with TRBD2 matching 12 bases. Trimming at V came to 1 base and at J to 4 bases, leaving 4 bases not matched to a gene. The CDR3 covers 16 residues. CDR1 SGHTA and CDR2 FQGNSA come from the germline V gene. In DNA, the CDR3 is TGTGCCAGCAGCTTAGGGCTAGCGGGAGGGGGAGAGACCCAGTACTTC. It codes for CASSLGLAGGGETQYF.

The chain uses TRBV7-9 and TRBJ1-2; TRBD1 agrees at 11 bases. Germline V gene sequence: CDR1 SEHNR, CDR2 FQNEAQ (reference sequence). The CDR3 covers 15 residues. V was clipped by 8 bases and J by 2 bases; unmatched bases: 7. The CDR3, as DNA: TGTGCCAGCGGTGTAGGGACAGGGGGAAACTATGGCTACACCTTC. Its translation is CASGVGTGGNYGYTF.

There are a few counts of this clonotype. V and J are TRBV20-1 and TRBJ2-5; tentatively, D is TRBD1 or TRBD2 (5 bases each). Germline lookup yields CDR1 DFQATT and CDR2 SNEGSKA (reference sequence). V gave up 0 bases and J gave up 1 base, with 9 bases separating them. CDR3 length: 14 residues. In DNA form, the CDR3 reads TGCAGTGCTAGAGATCACGGGACCCAAGAGACCCAGTACTTC. Translating gives CSARDHGTQETQYF.

Many counts were recorded for this clonotype. The chain combines TRBV5-1 with TRBJ2-2; 8 bases fit TRBD2. The CDR3 is 18 amino acids. Germline CDR1 SGHRS, CDR2 YFSETQ. Germline trimming cut 0 bases from V and 2 bases from J; bases unmatched to any gene: 9. The chain's CDR3 is CASSLVRRTSSNTGELFF. DNA for the CDR3: TGCGCCAGCAGCTTGGTTAGACGGACTAGCAGCAACACCGGGGAGCTGTTTTTT.

This chain joins TRBV7-2 and TRBJ2-7; D is ambiguous. In germline, CDR1 is SGHTA, CDR2 FQGNSA. The CDR3 is 14 residues long. The V and J ends lost 4 bases and 9 bases respectively, with 19 bases between them. This CDR3 is CASSSTRDTPMQYF. CDR3 nucleotides: TGTGCCAGCAGCTCAACGCGAGACACACCTATGCAGTACTTC.